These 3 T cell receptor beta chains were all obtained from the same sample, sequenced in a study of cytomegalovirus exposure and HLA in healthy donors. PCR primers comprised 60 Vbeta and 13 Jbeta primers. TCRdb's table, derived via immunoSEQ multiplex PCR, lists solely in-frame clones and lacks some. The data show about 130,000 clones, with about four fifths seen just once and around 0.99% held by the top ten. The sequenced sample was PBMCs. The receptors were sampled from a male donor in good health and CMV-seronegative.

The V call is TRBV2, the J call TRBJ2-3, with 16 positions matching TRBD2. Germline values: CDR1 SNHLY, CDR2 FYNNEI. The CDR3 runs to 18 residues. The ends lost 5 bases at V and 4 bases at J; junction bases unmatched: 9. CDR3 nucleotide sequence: TGTGCCAGCAGTCCACCCCTCGGGACTAGCGGGGGGGCAGATACGCAGTATTTT. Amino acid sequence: CASSPPLGTSGGADTQYF.

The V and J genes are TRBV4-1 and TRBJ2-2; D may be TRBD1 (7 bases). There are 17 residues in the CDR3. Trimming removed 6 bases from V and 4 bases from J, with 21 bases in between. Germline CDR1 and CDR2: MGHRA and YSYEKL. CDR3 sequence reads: CASSTQGGVSVTGELFF. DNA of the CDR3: TGCGCCAGCAGTACGCAGGGGGGTGTAAGTGTCACCGGGGAGCTGTTTTTT.

CDR3 protein: CAWSVNRGISGNTIYF. DNA of the CDR3: TGTGCCTGGAGTGTGAACAGGGGGATCTCTGGAAACACCATATATTTT. The rearrangement joins TRBV30 to TRBJ1-3, with 8 bases matching TRBD1. Trimming took 0 bases from V and 0 from J; bases not matched to a gene: 4. This CDR3 is 16 amino acids long. Germline loops: CDR1 GTSNPN, CDR2 SVGIG (reference sequence).